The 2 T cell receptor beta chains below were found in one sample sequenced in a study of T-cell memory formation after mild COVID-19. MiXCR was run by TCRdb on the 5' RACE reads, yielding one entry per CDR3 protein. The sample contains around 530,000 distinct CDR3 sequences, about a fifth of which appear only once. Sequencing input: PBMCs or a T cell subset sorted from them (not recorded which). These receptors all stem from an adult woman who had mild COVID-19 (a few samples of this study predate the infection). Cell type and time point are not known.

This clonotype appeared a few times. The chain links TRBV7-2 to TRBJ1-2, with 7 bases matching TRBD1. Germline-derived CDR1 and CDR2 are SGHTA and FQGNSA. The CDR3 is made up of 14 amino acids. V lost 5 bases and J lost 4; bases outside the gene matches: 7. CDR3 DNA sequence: TGTGCCAGCAGCCCAGGGGGAGGGGGCTATGGCTACACCTTC. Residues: CASSPGGGGYGYTF.

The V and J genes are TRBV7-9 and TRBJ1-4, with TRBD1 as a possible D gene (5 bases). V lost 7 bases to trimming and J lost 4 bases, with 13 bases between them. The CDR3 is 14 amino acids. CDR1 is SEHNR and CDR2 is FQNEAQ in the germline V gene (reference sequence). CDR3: CASTSRDGNEKLFF. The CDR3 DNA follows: TGTGCCAGCACCTCGAGGGACGGTAATGAAAAACTGTTTTTT.